The sequence of this T cell receptor beta chain was determined in a study of human T cells and chemical hapten exposure. Study-wide context: Patch tests put 0.01% DPC on the upper back, read at 6 days.

It was the library that attached unique molecular identifiers to individual cDNA molecules. MiXCR, run by TCRdb on the RACE reads, gives a single entry per CDR3 protein. The sample lists around 330,000 distinct CDR3 sequences, around 5.5% occurring once. Time point noted: pre-sensitization, week 0. Stated treatment: therapeutic diphenylcyclopropenone sensitization with weekly scalp DPC. Broader study findings: TCRs exceeding 1 in 1000 frequency stayed unchanged with DPC sensitization. While controls formed fewer of them, expanded TCRs formed significantly more large CDR3 similarity clusters.

The V gene's germline CDR1 is LGHNA and CDR2 YSLEER. The CDR3 consists of 15 residues. Trimming cost V 1 base and J 1 base, with 11 bases left between them. This clonotype was counted at least ten times. The antigen remains unidentified. V usage is TRBV4-3 and J usage is TRBJ2-7; D uncertain. The sequences come from whole blood, collected in connection with sensitization to the hapten diphenylcyclopropenone (DPC). This clonotype originated in a woman aged 18-29 years with alopecia areata. Some clones in this sample may be carry-over from other donors' samples. The CDR3 coding sequence is TGCGCCAGCAGCCAAGTTGGGGATCTTTCCTACGAGCAGTACTTC. It is translated as CASSQVGDLSYEQYF.